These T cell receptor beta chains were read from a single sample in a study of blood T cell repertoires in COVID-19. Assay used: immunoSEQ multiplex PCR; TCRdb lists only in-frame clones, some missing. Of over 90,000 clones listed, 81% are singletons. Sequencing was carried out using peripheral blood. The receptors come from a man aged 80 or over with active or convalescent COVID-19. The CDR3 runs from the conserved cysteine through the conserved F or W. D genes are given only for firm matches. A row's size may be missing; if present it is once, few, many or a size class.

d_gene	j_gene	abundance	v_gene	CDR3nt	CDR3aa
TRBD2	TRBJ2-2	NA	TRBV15	TGTGCCACCAGCAGAGGTCAGGGAGCGGGGGGCGGCGGGGAGCTGTTTTTT	CATSRGQGAGGGGELFF
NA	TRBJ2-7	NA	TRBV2	TGTGCCAGCAGCTACAGGGTCTCCTACGAGCAGTACTTC	CASSYRVSYEQYF
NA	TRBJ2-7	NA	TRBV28	TGTGCCAGCAGTTTATCAGGGGACTCGGGGGGGCAGTACTTC	CASSLSGDSGGQYF
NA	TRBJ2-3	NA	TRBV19	TGTGCCAGTAGTATAACGGGAACAGATACGCAGTATTTT	CASSITGTDTQYF
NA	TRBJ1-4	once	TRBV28	TGTGCCAGCAGTCCCGACAGTACAACTAATGAAAAACTGTTTTTT	CASSPDSTTNEKLFF
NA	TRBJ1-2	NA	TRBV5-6	TGTGCCAGCAGCACGACAAGTCAACCTAACTATGGCTACACCTTC	CASSTTSQPNYGYTF
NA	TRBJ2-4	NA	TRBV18	TGTGCCAGCTCACCCGTACGGAGCAAAAACATTCAGTACTTC	CASSPVRSKNIQYF
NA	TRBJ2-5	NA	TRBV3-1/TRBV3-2	TGTGCCAGCAGCCAAGATTGGGGCAGGCAAGAGACCCAGTACTTC	CASSQDWGRQETQYF
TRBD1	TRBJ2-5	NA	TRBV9	TGTGCCAGCAGCGCACAGGGGTTCGGAGAGACCCAGTACTTC	CASSAQGFGETQYF
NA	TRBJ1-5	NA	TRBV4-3	TGCGCCAGCAGCCAAGGGGGAGGGGAGAATCAGCCCCAGCATTTT	CASSQGGGENQPQHF
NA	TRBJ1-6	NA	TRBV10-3	TGTGCCATCAGTGAGGGGAGGGCGAATTCACCCCTCCACTTT	CAISEGRANSPLHF
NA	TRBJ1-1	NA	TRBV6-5	TGTGCCAGCAGTTACTCGACCCTAGTGGCTGAAGCTTTCTTT	CASSYSTLVAEAFF
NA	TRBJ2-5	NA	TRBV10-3	TGTGCCATCAGTGACGGATCTAGCGCGGGTTTGTCCCAGTACTTC	CAISDGSSAGLSQYF
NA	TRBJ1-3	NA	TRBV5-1	TGCGCCAGCAGCTTATCAGGGGCCATTGGAAACACCATATATTTT	CASSLSGAIGNTIYF
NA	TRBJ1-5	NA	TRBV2	TGTGCCAGCAGTGACTCTCCTGACAGTACCTATAGCAATCAGCCCCAGCATTTT	CASSDSPDSTYSNQPQHF
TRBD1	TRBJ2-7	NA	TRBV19	TGTGCCAGTAGTAGCCGGGACAGGGTCTACGAGCAGTACTTC	CASSSRDRVYEQYF
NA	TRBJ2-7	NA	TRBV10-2	TGCGCCAGCTCCCGCTACGAGCAGTACTTC	CASSRYEQYF